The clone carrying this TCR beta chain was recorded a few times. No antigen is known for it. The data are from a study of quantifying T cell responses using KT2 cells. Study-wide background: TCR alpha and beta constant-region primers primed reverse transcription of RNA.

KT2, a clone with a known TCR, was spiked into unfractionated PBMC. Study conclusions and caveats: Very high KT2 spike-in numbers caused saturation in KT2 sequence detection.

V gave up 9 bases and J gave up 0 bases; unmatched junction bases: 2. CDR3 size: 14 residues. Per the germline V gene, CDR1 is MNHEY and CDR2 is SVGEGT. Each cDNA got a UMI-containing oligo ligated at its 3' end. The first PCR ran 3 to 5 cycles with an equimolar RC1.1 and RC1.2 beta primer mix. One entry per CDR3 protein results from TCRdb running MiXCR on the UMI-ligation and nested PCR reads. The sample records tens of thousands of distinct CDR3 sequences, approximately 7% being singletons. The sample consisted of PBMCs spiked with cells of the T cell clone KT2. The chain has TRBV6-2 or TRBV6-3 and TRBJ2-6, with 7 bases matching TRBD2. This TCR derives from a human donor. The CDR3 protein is CASGRGSGANVLTF. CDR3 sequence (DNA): TGTGCCAGTGGGAGGGGCTCTGGGGCCAACGTCCTGACTTTC.